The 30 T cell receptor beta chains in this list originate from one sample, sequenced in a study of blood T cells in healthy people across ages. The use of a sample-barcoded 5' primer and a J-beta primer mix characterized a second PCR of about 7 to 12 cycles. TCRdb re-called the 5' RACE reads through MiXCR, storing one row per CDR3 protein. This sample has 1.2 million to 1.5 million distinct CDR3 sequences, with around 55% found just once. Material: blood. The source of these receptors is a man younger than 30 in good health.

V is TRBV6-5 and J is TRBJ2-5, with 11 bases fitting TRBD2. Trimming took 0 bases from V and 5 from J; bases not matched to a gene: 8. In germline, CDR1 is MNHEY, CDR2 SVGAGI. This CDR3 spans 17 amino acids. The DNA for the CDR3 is TGTGCCAGCAGTTACTCGAGCTTAGCGGGGGGGCAGGAGACCCAGTACTTC. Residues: CASSYSSLAGGQETQYF.

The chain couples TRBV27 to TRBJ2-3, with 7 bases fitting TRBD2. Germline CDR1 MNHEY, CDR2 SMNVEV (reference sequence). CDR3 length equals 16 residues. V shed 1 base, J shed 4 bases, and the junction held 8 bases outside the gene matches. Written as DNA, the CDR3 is TGTGCCAGCAGTTTATTCCCGGGAGGAGGGTCAGATACGCAGTATTTT. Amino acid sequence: CASSLFPGGGSDTQYF.

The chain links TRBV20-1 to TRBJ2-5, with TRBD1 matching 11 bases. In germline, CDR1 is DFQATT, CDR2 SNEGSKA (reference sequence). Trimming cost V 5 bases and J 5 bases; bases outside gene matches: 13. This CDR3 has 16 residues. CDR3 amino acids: CSAVSRDRGRVETQYF. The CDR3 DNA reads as TGCAGTGCTGTATCTCGGGACAGGGGGAGGGTGGAGACCCAGTACTTC.

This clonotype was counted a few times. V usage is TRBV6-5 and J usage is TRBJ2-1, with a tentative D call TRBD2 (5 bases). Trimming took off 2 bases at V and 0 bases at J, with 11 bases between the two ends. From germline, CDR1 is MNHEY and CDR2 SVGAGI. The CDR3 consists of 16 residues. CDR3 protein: CASSYGSSSSYNEQFF. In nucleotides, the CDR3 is TGTGCCAGCAGTTACGGGAGCAGCAGCTCCTACAATGAGCAGTTCTTC.

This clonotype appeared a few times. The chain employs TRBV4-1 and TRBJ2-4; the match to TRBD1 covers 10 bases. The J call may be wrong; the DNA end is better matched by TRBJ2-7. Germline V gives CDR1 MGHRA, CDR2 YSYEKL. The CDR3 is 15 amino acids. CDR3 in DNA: TGCGCCAGCAGCCAGGGCGGGACAGGGGACTACGAGCAGTACTTC. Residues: CASSQGGTGDYEQYF.

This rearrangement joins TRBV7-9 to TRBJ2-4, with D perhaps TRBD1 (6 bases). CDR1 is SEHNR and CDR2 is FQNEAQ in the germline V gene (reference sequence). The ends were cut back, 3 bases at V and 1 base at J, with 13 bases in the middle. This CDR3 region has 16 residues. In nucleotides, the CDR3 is TGTGCCAGCAGCTTGGGGGCTTTCAGGGCCAAAAACATTCAGTACTTC. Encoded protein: CASSLGAFRAKNIQYF.

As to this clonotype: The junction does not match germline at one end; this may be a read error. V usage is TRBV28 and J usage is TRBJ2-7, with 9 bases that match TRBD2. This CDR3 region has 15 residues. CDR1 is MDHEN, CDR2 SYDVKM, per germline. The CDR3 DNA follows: TGTGCCAACAGTGGACTAGCGCGGAGCTCCTACGAGCAGTACTTC. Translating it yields CANSGLARSSYEQYF.

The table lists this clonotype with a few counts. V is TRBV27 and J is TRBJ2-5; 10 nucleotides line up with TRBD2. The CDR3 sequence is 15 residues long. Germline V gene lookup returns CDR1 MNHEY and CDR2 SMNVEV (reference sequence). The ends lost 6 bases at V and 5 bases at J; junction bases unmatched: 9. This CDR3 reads CASRRRTSGAETQYF. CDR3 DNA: TGTGCCAGCAGGCGGAGGACTAGCGGTGCTGAGACCCAGTACTTC.

CDR3: CASSLEARPSNQPQHF. The CDR3 region has the DNA TGTGCCAGCAGCCTCGAGGCCCGGCCCAGCAATCAGCCCCAGCATTTT. This sequence joins TRBV7-8 and TRBJ1-5, with D hard to call. Germline V gene data show CDR1 as SGHVS and CDR2 as FQNEAQ. The CDR3 is 16 amino acids. Trimming took off 5 bases at V and 1 base at J, with 15 bases between the two ends.

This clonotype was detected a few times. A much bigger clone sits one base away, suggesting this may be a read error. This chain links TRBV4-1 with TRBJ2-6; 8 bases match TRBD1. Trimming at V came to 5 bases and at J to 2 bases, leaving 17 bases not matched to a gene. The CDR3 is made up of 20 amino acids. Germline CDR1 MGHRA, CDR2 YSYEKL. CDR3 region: CASSSLGGQDSIPGANVLTF. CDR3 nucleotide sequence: TGCGCCAGCAGCTCCCTTGGGGGACAGGATTCGATCCCTGGGGCCAACGTCCTGACTTTC.

CDR3 protein: CASSLVWEQGNTIYF. The CDR3 nucleotides are TGTGCCAGCAGCTTAGTATGGGAACAGGGGAACACCATATATTTT. V and J are TRBV7-2 and TRBJ1-3; the match to TRBD1 covers 7 bases. Trimming cost V 1 base and J 7 bases; bases outside gene matches: 7. Germline CDR1 and CDR2: SGHTA and FQGNSA. CDR3 length: 15 amino acids.

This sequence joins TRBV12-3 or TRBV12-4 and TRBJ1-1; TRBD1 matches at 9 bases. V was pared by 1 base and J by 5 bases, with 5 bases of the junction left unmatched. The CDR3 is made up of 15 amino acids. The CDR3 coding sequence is TGTGCCAGCAGTTTAGACCGGGACAGGGTAACTGAAGCTTTCTTT. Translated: CASSLDRDRVTEAFF.

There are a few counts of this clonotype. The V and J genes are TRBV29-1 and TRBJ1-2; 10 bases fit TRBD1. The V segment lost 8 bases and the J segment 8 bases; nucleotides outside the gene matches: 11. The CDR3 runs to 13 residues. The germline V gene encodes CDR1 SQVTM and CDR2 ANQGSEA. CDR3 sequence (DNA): TGCAGCCTCAGAGGCGGGACAGGGGACGGCTACACCTTC. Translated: CSLRGGTGDGYTF. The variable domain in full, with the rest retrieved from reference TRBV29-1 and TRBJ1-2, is SAVISQKPSRDICQRGTSLTIQCQVDSQVTMMFWYRQQPGQSLTLIATANQGSEATYESGFVIDKFPISRPNLTFSTLTVSNMSPEDSSIYLCSLRGGTGDGYTFGSGTRLTVV.

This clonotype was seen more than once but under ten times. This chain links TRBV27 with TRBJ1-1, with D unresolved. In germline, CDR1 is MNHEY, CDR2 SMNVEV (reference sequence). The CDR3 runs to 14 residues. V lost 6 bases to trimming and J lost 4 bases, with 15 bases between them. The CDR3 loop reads CASSLGSSVTEAFF. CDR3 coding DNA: TGTGCCAGCAGCCTGGGCTCCTCGGTCACTGAAGCTTTCTTT.

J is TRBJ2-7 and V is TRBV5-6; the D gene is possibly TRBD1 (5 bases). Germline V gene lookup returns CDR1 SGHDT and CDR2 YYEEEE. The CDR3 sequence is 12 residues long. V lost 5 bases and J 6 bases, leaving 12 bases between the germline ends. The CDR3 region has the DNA TGTGCCAGCAGGGTCGCCACAGGCGAGCAGTACTTC. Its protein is CASRVATGEQYF.

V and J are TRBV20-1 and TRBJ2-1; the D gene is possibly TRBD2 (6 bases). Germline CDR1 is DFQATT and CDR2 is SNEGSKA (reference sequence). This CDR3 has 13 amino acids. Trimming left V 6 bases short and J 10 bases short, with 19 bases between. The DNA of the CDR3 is TGCAGTGCCAGGGAGGAGGGGCCAGGAGAGCAGTTCTTC. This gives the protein CSAREEGPGEQFF.

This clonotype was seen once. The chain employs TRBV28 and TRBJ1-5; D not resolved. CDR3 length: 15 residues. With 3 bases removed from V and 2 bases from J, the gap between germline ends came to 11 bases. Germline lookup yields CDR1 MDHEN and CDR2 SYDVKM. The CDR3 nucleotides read TGTGCCAGCAGTTTGGGAGGGATTGGCAATCAGCCCCAGCATTTT. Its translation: CASSLGGIGNQPQHF.

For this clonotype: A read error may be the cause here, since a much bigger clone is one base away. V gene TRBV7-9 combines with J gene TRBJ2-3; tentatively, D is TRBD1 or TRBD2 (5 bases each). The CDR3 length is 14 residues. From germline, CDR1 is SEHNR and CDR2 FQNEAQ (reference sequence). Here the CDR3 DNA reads TGTGCCTGCAGCAAAGAGGGGTATCCAGATACGCAGTATTTT. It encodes CACSKEGYPDTQYF.

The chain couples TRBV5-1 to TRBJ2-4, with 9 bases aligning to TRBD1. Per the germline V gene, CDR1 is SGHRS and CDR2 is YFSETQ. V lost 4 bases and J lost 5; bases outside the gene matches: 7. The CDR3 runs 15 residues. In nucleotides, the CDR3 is TGCGCCAGCAGCGTGGAACAGGGGGCACAAAACATTCAGTACTTC. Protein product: CASSVEQGAQNIQYF.

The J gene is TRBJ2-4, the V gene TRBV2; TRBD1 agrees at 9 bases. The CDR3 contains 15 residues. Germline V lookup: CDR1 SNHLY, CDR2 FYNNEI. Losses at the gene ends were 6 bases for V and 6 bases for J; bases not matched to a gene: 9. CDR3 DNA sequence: TGTGCCAGCAGCAATGGACAGGGGATCGGAAACATTCAGTACTTC. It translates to CASSNGQGIGNIQYF.

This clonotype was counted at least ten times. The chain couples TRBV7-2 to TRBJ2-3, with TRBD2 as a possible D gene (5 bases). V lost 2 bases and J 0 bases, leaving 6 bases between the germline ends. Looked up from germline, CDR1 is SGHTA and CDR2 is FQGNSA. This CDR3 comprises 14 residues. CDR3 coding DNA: TGTGCCAGCAGCTTACGCGGGAGCACAGATACGCAGTATTTT. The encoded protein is CASSLRGSTDTQYF.

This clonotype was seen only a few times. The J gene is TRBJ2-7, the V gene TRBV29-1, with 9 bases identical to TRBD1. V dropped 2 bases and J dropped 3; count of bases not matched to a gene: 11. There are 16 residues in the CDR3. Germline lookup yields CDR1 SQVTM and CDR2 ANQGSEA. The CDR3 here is CSVESRKGTGFYEQYF. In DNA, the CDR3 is TGCAGCGTTGAAAGTCGGAAGGGGACAGGGTTCTACGAGCAGTACTTC.

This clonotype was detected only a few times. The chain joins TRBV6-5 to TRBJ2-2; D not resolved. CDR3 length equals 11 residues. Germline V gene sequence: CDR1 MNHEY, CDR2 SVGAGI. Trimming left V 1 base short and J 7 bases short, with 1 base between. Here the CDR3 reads CASSYYGELFF. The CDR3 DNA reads TGTGCCAGCAGTTACTACGGGGAGCTGTTTTTT.

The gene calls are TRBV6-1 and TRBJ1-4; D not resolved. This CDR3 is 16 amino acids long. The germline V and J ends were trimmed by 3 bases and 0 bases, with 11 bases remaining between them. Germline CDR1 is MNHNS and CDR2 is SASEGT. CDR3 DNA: TGTGCCAGCAGTGAGGCGGCAGCCCCAACTAATGAAAAACTGTTTTTT. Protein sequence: CASSEAAAPTNEKLFF.

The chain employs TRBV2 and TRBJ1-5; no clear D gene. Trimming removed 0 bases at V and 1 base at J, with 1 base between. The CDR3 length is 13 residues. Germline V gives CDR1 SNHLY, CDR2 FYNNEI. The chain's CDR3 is CASSEASNQPQHF. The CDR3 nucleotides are TGTGCCAGCAGTGAAGCGAGCAATCAGCCCCAGCATTTT.

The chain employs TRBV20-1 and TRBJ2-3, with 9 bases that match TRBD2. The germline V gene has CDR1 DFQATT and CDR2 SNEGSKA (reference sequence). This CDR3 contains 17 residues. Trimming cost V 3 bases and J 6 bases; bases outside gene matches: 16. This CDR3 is CSASSLAGPESGDTQYF. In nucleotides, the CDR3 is TGCAGTGCTAGCAGCCTAGCGGGGCCCGAAAGCGGGGATACGCAGTATTTT.

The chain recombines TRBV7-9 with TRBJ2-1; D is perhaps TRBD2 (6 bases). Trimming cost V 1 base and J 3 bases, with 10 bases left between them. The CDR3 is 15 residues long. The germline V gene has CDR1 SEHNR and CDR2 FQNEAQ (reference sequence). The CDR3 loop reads CASSLVEGSYNEQFF. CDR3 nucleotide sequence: TGTGCCAGCAGCTTAGTGGAGGGTAGCTACAATGAGCAGTTCTTC. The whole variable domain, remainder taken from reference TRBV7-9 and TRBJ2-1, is DTGVSQNPRHKITKRGQNVTFRCDPISEHNRLYWYRQTLGQGPEFLTYFQNEAQLEKSRLLSDRFSAERPKGSFSTLEIQRTEQGDSAMYLCASSLVEGSYNEQFFGPGTRLTVL.

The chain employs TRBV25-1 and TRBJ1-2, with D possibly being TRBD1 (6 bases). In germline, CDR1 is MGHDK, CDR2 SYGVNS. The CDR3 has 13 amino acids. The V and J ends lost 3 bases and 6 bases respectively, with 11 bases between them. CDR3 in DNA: TGTGCCAGCAGTGACTCGGCAGGGGATGGCTACACCTTC. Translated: CASSDSAGDGYTF.

The chain's CDR3 is CASSLRRTSGGLRSSTDTQYF. The CDR3 bases are TGTGCCAGCAGCCTTCGGAGGACTAGCGGGGGGCTCCGTTCTAGCACAGATACGCAGTATTTT. The chain is built from TRBV14 and TRBJ2-3; 14 bases are a match to TRBD2. Trimming at V came to 4 bases and at J to 0 bases, leaving 15 bases not matched to a gene. Per the germline V gene, CDR1 is SGHDN and CDR2 is FVKESK. The length of the CDR3 is 21 residues.

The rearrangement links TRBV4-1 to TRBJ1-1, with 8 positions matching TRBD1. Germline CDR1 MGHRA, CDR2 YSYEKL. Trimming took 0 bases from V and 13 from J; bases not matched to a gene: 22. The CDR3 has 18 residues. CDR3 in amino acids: CASSQDRAGGRRARGHFF. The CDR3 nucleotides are TGCGCCAGCAGCCAAGATCGGGCAGGGGGCCGGAGGGCCCGTGGGCATTTCTTT.